This T cell receptor (beta chain) was identified in a study of blood T cell repertoires in COVID-19. V shed 5 bases, J shed 5 bases, and the junction held 16 bases outside the gene matches. The CDR3 runs 18 residues. Germline CDR1 reads MDHEN; CDR2 reads SYDVKM. The authors' processing: Reference gene primer amplification yielded estimated nucleated cell counts. Using immunoSEQ multiplex PCR, the repertoire was profiled, and TCRdb retains in-frame clones only, with some absent. V and J calls and clone size are those listed in that table; D and trimming were worked out from the DNA. The table lists a few hundred thousand clones, roughly 91% of them singletons.

Sequenced: PBMCs or T cells enriched from blood (not recorded which). The chain uses TRBV28 and TRBJ2-3, with TRBD2 identical over 10 bases. This receptor was taken from a woman aged 55-70 years who had recovered from COVID-19. CDR3 bases: TGTGCCAGCAGTACGCCTTGGGCTAGCGGGAGTGGTTTAGATACGCAGTATTTT. It is translated as CASSTPWASGSGLDTQYF.